This T cell receptor beta chain was documented in a study of identical twins. Each CDR3 protein is one row after TCRdb ran MiXCR on the 5' RACE reads. The sample holds about 520,000 distinct CDR3 sequences, around 20% seen once. Germline assignment: CDR1 SGHRS and CDR2 YFSETQ. The CDR3 runs 15 residues. The V and J ends lost 1 base and 3 bases respectively, with 13 bases between them. These data are also associated with another study on T cells expressing NK-cell markers.

The chain employs TRBV5-1 and TRBJ1-1; D is undetermined. The sample was CD4+ T cells sorted from blood. The receptor's source is a woman younger than 30 in good health. CDR3 loop: CASSLILGFDTEAFF. The CDR3 bases are TGCGCCAGCAGCTTGATTCTTGGGTTTGACACTGAAGCTTTCTTT.